Listed below are T cell receptor beta chains from one sample, sequenced in a study of blood T cell repertoires in COVID-19. Using immunoSEQ multiplex PCR, the repertoire was profiled, and TCRdb retains in-frame clones only, with some absent. The sample has roughly 280,000 clones; 70% to 90% are singletons. Sample: peripheral blood. The receptors come from a young man with active or convalescent COVID-19. Both conserved end residues are part of each CDR3. The D gene is left open where the match is weak.

>TRBD2|TRBV7-3|TRBJ2-3
CASSLSGGATTDTQYF
>TRBD1|TRBV7-8|TRBJ2-1
CASSPGTAYNEQFF
>NA|TRBV5-6|TRBJ1-1
CASSSEGEAFF
>NA|TRBV18|TRBJ2-1
CASSPLASLSSYNEQFF
>TRBD1|TRBV12-3/TRBV12-4|TRBJ1-6
CASGQGIRSPLHF
>NA|TRBV21-1|TRBJ1-2
CASSKSARVGRGQGYGYTF
>NA|TRBV10-2|TRBJ1-5
CASSDGRNQPQHF
>TRBD2|TRBV18|TRBJ2-1
CASSYYLAGGPAGEQFF
>NA|TRBV5-6|TRBJ1-3
CASSLLQNPSGNTIYF
>NA|TRBV6-2/TRBV6-3|TRBJ1-2
CASSVAPGYYGYTF
>TRBD1|TRBV10-3|TRBJ1-5
CAISDSLGTENQPQHF
>TRBD2|TRBV6-6|TRBJ2-2
CASSYFLAGSTGELFF
>TRBD1|TRBV19|TRBJ1-1
CASSRAGTGVRDTEAFF
>TRBD1|TRBV9|TRBJ2-1
CASSVVQGPTYNEQFF
>NA|TRBV9|TRBJ1-2
CASSEGGRLDGYTF
>TRBD2|TRBV9|TRBJ2-5
CASSATFSGDLSQETQYF
>NA|TRBV9|TRBJ2-7
CASSAQGYEQYF
>TRBD1|TRBV19|TRBJ1-2
CASSIGLPPTGSGYTF
>NA|TRBV2|TRBJ1-3
CASLLGVSGNTIYF
>NA|TRBV10-2|TRBJ1-2
CASSYSGFGYTF
>TRBD1|TRBV10-3|TRBJ2-7
CAISETGGFSNEQYF
>TRBD2|TRBV11-2|TRBJ2-1
CASSEVRRLAGDNEQFF
>NA|TRBV4-3|TRBJ2-3
CASSQDIGPSWQYF
>NA|TRBV15|TRBJ1-2
CATSSKRQESFGYTF
>NA|TRBV2|TRBJ2-1
CASSEGGTTGDDEQFF
>NA|TRBV18|TRBJ1-1
CASSPLATGDTEAFF
>TRBD2|TRBV11-2|TRBJ2-3
CASSQTSGGINTDTQYF
>TRBD2|TRBV4-2|TRBJ2-3
CASSQERGLAGTDTQYF
>TRBD1|TRBV30|TRBJ1-6
CAWSEGTGDSPLHF
>TRBD1|TRBV5-1|TRBJ2-7
CASSLLPGQGANYEQYF
>NA|TRBV11-1|TRBJ2-5
CASSLEPQGQETQYF
>NA|TRBV7-8|TRBJ1-4
CASSPQEGGTNEKLFF
>TRBD1|TRBV7-9|TRBJ1-2
CASSRGQFRGYTF
>NA|TRBV11-2|TRBJ1-6
CASSFFGEGSPLHF
>NA|TRBV7-6|TRBJ2-7
CASSLSGQDYEQYF
>TRBD2|TRBV18|TRBJ2-5
CASSPTLAGIQETQYF
>NA|TRBV7-2|TRBJ2-2
CASSLGGFNTGELFF
>TRBD1|TRBV9|TRBJ2-1
CASSVTGDNEQFF
>NA|TRBV19|TRBJ1-1
CASETGFGTEAFF
>NA|TRBV6-6|TRBJ1-4
CASSYSLGEKLFF
>NA|TRBV11-2|TRBJ2-5
CASSTGTQETQYF
>NA|TRBV4-3|TRBJ2-6
CASSQDLRSSGANVLTF
>TRBD2|TRBV2|TRBJ2-3
CATLLWASGGINTDTQYF
>TRBD1|TRBV5-4|TRBJ2-2
CASSAGTGLAGELFF
>TRBD2|TRBV6-1|TRBJ2-2
CASSEGRGGGTNTGELFF
>NA|TRBV19|TRBJ1-6
CASSIHRSSYNSPLHF
>NA|TRBV6-5|TRBJ1-2
CASSYESGRGYGYTF
>NA|TRBV2|TRBJ1-1
CASNGDKNTEAFF